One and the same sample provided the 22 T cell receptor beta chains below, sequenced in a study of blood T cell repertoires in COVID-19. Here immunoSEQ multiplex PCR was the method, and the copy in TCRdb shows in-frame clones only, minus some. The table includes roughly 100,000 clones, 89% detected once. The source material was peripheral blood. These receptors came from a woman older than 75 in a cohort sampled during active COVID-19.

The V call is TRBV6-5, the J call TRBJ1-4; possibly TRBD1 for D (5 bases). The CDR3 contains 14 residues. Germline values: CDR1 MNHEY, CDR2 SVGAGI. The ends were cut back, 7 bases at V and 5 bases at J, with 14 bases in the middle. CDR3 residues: CASTPNGANEKLFF. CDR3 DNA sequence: TGTGCCAGCACCCCGAATGGGGCGAATGAAAAACTGTTTTTT.

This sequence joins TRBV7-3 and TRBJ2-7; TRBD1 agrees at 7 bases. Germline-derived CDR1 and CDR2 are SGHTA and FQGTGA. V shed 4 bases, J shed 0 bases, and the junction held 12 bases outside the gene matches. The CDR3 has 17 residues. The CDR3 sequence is CASSSPQTGESSYEQYF. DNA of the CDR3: TGTGCCAGCAGCTCACCTCAAACAGGGGAAAGCTCCTACGAGCAGTACTTC.

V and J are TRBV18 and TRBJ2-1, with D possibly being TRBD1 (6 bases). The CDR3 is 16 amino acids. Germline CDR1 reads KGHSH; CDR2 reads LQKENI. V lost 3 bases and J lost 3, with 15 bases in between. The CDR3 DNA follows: TGTGCCAGCTCACCCGGTCGGGACAAGGGCTACAATGAGCAGTTCTTC. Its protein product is CASSPGRDKGYNEQFF.

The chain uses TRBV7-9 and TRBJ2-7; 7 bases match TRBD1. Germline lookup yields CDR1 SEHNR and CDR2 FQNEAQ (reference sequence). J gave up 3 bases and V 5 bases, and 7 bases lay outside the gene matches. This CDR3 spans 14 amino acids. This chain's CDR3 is CASSLNNRGYEQYF. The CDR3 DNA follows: TGTGCCAGCAGCCTGAATAACAGGGGCTACGAGCAGTACTTC.

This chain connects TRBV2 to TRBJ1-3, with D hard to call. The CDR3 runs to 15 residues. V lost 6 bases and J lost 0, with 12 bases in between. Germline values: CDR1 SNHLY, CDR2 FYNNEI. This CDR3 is CASRAAEASGNTIYF. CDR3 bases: TGTGCCAGCAGGGCGGCGGAGGCCTCTGGAAACACCATATATTTT.

Written as DNA, the CDR3 is TGCAGTGCTAGTTACAGGAGCGGGGGGCCAAGCTCCTACAATGAGCAGTTCTTC. Translation: CSASYRSGGPSSYNEQFF. V gene TRBV20-1 combines with J gene TRBJ2-1, with 9 positions matching TRBD2. With 3 bases clipped from V and 0 bases from J, the junction kept 12 bases outside the gene matches. The germline V gene encodes CDR1 DFQATT and CDR2 SNEGSKA (reference sequence). CDR3 length: 18 amino acids.

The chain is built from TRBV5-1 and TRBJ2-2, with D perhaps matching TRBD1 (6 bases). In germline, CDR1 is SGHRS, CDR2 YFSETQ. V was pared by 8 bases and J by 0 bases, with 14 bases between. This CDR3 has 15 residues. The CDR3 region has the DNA TGCGCCAGTACGACAGGCGGTACGAACACCGGGGAGCTGTTTTTT. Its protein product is CASTTGGTNTGELFF.

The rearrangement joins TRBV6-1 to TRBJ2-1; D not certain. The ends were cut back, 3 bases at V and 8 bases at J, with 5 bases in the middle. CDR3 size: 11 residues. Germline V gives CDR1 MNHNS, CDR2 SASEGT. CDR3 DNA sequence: TGTGCCAGCAGTGATAGCCATGAGCAGTTCTTC. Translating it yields CASSDSHEQFF.

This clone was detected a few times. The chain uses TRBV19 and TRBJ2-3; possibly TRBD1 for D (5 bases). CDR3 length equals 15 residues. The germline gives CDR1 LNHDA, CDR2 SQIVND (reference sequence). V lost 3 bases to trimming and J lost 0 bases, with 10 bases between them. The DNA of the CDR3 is TGTGCCAGTAGTATGCAAACAGGTAGCACAGATACGCAGTATTTT. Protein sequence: CASSMQTGSTDTQYF.

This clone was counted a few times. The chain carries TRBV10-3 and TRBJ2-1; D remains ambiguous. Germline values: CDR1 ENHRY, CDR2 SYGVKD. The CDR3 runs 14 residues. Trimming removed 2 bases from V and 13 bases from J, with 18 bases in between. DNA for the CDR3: TGTGCCATCAGTGAGCCCCGCTCGGCGGAGAAACAGTTCTTC. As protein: CAISEPRSAEKQFF.

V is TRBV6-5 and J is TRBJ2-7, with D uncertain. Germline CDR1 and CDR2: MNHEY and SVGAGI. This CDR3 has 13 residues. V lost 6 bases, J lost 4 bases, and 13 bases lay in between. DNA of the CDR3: TGTGCCAGCAGGTCACTTAACCTTTACGAGCAGTACTTC. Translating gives CASRSLNLYEQYF.

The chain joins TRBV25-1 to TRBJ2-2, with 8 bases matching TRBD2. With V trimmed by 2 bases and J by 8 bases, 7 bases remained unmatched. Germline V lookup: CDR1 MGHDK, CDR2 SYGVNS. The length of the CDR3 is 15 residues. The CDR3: CASSEDGGASGELFF. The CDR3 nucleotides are TGTGCCAGCAGTGAAGACGGGGGGGCCTCTGGGGAGCTGTTTTTT.

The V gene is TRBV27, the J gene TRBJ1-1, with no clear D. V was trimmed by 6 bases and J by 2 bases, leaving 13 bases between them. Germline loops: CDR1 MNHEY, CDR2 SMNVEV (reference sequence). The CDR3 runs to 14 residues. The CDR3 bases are TGTGCCAGCAGCGCCCAGGAGGTCAACACTGAAGCTTTCTTT. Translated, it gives CASSAQEVNTEAFF.

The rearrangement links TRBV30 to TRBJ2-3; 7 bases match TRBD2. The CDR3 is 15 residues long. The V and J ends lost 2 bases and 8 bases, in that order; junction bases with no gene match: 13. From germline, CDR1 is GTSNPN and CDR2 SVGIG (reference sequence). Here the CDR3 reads CAWSLAGETSSTQYF. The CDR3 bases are TGTGCCTGGAGTCTGGCGGGGGAGACGTCCAGTACGCAGTATTTT.

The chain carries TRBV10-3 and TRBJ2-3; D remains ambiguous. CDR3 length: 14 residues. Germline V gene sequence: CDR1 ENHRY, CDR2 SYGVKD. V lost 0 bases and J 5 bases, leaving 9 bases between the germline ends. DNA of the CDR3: TGTGCCATCAGTGAGTCTAGGAGTCGAGATACGCAGTATTTT. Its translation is CAISESRSRDTQYF.

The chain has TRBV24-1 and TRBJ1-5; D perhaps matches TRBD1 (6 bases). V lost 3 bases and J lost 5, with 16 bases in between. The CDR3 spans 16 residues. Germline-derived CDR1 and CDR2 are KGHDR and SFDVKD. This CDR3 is CATSDGVGGAHQPQHF. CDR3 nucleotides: TGTGCCACCAGTGATGGGGTAGGGGGGGCCCATCAGCCCCAGCATTTT.

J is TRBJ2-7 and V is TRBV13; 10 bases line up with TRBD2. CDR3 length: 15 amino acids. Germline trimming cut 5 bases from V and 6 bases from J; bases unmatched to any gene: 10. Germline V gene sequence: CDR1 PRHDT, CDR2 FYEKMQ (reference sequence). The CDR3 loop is CASSEVAGGVTEQYF. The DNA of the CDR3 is TGTGCCAGCAGCGAAGTAGCGGGAGGTGTTACCGAGCAGTACTTC.

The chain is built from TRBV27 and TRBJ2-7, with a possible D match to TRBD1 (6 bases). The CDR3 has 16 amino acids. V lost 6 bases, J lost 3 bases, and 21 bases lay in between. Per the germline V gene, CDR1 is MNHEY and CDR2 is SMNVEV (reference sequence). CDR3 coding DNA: TGTGCCAGCAGAGGTTTCTTAGGGACAAACGTCTACGAGCAGTACTTC. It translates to CASRGFLGTNVYEQYF.

DNA for the CDR3: TGTGCCAGCAGTGACTCCCAGACAGGGGCTGGAGGCTACACCTTC. This encodes CASSDSQTGAGGYTF. This rearrangement joins TRBV6-4 to TRBJ1-2; 8 nucleotides align to TRBD1. Germline CDR1 MRHNA, CDR2 SNTAGT. V lost 0 bases, J lost 8 bases, and 8 bases stayed unmatched. The CDR3 consists of 15 residues.

The CDR3 reads CASRSGNTGELFF. The DNA for the CDR3 is TGCGCCAGCCGAAGCGGAAACACCGGGGAGCTGTTTTTT. This chain connects TRBV10-1 to TRBJ2-2, with D maybe TRBD2 (5 bases). Germline V gene data show CDR1 as WNHNN and CDR2 as SYGVQD (reference sequence). This CDR3 has 13 amino acids. The V gene lost 8 bases and the J gene lost 2 bases, with 9 bases spanning the gap.

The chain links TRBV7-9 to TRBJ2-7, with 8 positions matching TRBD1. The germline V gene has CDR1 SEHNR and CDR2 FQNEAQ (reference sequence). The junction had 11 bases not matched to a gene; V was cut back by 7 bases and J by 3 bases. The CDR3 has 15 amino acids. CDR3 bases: TGTGCCAGCACCGCCGGGACAGGTGGGTTCTACGAGCAGTACTTC. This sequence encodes CASTAGTGGFYEQYF.

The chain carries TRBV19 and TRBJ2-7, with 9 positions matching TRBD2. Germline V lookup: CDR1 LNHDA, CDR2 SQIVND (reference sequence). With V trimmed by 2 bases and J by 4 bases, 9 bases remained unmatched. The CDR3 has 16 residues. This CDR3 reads CASSIQSSGIIYEQYF. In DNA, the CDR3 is TGTGCCAGTAGTATACAGTCTAGCGGGATAATATACGAGCAGTACTTC.